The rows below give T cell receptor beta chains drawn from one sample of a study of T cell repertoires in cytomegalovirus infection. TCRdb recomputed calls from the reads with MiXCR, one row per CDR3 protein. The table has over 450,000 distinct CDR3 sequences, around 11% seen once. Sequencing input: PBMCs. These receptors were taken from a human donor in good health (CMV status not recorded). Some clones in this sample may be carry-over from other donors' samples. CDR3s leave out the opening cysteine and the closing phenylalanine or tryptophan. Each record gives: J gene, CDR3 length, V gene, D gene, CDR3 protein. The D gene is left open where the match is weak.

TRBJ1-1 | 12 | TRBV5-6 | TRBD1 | ASSLGAGGKTAF
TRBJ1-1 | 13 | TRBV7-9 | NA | ASSSTLGPRAEAF
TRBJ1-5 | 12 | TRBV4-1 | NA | ASSPYRDGHPQH
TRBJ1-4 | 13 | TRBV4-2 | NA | ASSQPGTRDEKLF
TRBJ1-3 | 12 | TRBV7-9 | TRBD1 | ASSFGQGKNTIY
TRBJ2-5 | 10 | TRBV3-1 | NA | ASSPWEETQY
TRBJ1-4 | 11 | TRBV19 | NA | ATESDRNEKLF
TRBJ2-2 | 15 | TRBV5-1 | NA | ASSPWPEGGKSGELF
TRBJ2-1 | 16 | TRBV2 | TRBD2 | ASSEVRRRGAPYNEQF
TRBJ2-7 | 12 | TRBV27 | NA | ASTRGQGNYEQY
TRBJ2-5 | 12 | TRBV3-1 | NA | ASSQVGRRETQY
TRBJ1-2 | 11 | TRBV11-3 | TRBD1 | ASSSHPGQFLT
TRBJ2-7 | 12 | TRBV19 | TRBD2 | ASSTGLAGIEQY
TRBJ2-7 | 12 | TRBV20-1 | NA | SPHLAGFSYEQY
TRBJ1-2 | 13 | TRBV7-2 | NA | ASSLGVAIGYGYT
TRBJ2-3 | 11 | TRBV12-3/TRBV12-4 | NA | ASSSQITDTQY
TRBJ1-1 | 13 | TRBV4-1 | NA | ASSQEDHGNTEAF
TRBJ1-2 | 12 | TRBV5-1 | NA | ASSLASQKTGYT